This TCR beta chain is from a study of high-grade serous ovarian cancer treatment subgroups. Study findings and constraints: Higher neoantigen levels went with greater TCR clonal relatedness. Without spatial data, bulk sequencing limits insight into HGSC tumor diversity.

The CDR3 loop spans 13 amino acids. Germline CDR1 reads LNHDA; CDR2 reads SQIVND (reference sequence). The J segment lost 5 bases and the V segment lost 3 bases, leaving 4 bases of the junction unmatched. Tumor tissue was taken before any definitive surgery or chemotherapy was given. As regards this clone: Its target is unknown.

Sequenced by immunoSEQ multiplex PCR; TCRdb stores in-frame clones only, minus some. The sample shows approximately 40,000 clones, approximately 81% of them seen only once. V is TRBV19 and J is TRBJ2-7; 7 positions match TRBD1. Sequencing was carried out using tumor tissue. This TCR was sampled from a human donor with high-grade serous ovarian cancer. The CDR3 protein is CASSIYRGNEQYF. CDR3 bases: TGTGCCAGTAGTATCTACAGGGGCAACGAGCAGTACTTC.